This TCR beta chain was retrieved from a study of graft-versus-host responses after intestinal transplantation. Study in general: Multivisceral, liver-intestinal, or isolated intestinal grafts were transplanted into recipients. Notes on the study in general: GvH clones detected in recipient marrow included some appearing first in ileum or blood. Allografts of one patient group, those with graft-donor T cell macrochimerism, had high graft-versus-host to host-versus-graft clonal ratios.

Assay used: immunoSEQ multiplex PCR; TCRdb lists only in-frame clones, some missing. Found here are 90,000 to 150,000 clones, roughly 95% of them singletons; the top ten hold more than 2.5%. V was trimmed by 2 bases and J by 4 bases, leaving 6 bases between them. There are 12 residues in the CDR3. Germline V gene sequence: CDR1 GTSNPN, CDR2 SVGIG (reference sequence). As to this clone: Its antigen remains unidentified.

The sample here was unstimulated CD8+ T cells sorted from spleen or lymph node cells, taken before intestinal transplant. The source of this sequence is a human donor who received an intestinal transplant. The chain recombines TRBV30 with TRBJ1-3, with no clear D. The CDR3 is CAWSFIGNTIYF. CDR3 nucleotide sequence: TGTGCCTGGAGTTTTATAGGAAACACCATATATTTT.